The 17 T cell receptor beta chains presented below share a single source sample, sequenced in a study of blood T cell repertoires in COVID-19. Clones were sequenced by immunoSEQ multiplex PCR, and TCRdb holds only the in-frame ones, with some missing. The data hold roughly 180,000 clones, with approximately 86% observed a single time. The sequencing input was peripheral blood. These receptors came from a man aged 18-30 years with acute or convalescent COVID-19.

The V gene is TRBV7-6, the J gene TRBJ2-7, with D tentatively TRBD2 (5 bases). Germline values: CDR1 SGHVS, CDR2 FNYEAQ. Trimming took 4 bases from V and 5 from J, leaving 6 bases between them. This CDR3 spans 11 amino acids. The CDR3 DNA follows: TGTGCCAGCAGCTCCGGGAACGAGCAGTACTTC. Translation: CASSSGNEQYF.

The chain couples TRBV14 to TRBJ2-1; 7 positions agree with TRBD2. J gave up 5 bases and V 4 bases, and 11 bases lay outside the gene matches. The CDR3 runs to 16 residues. Per the germline V gene, CDR1 is SGHDN and CDR2 is FVKESK. The CDR3 loop reads CASSPLGLAGDNEQFF. The CDR3 DNA follows: TGTGCCAGCAGCCCGCTGGGGTTAGCGGGCGACAATGAGCAGTTCTTC.

The chain joins TRBV7-9 to TRBJ1-2, with D unclear. Trimming removed 1 base from V and 1 base from J, with 22 bases in between. Per the germline V gene, CDR1 is SEHNR and CDR2 is FQNEAQ (reference sequence). The CDR3 has 19 amino acids. CDR3 DNA sequence: TGTGCCAGCAGCTTAGAGAATCGGGGTTTTATCCCTAATAACTATGGCTACACCTTC. Encoded protein: CASSLENRGFIPNNYGYTF. Drawing the rest from reference TRBV7-9 and TRBJ1-2, the complete variable domain is DTGVSQNPRHKITKRGQNVTFRCDPISEHNRLYWYRQTLGQGPEFLTYFQNEAQLEKSRLLSDRFSAERPKGSFSTLEIQRTEQGDSAMYLCASSLENRGFIPNNYGYTFGSGTRLTVV.

V gene TRBV9 combines with J gene TRBJ1-4; D may be TRBD1 (5 bases). Germline V gives CDR1 SGDLS, CDR2 YYNGEE. The CDR3 covers 15 residues. The V gene lost 0 bases and the J gene lost 7 bases, with 13 bases spanning the gap. The CDR3 DNA reads TGTGCCAGCAGCGTAGTGGCAGGGCAACGTGAAAAACTGTTTTTT. Translated, it gives CASSVVAGQREKLFF.

This clone is a singleton in its sample. V is TRBV6-1 and J is TRBJ2-1; the D is unclear. From germline, CDR1 is MNHNS and CDR2 SASEGT. The V gene lost 3 bases and the J gene lost 0 bases, with 3 bases spanning the gap. The CDR3 has 13 amino acids. This CDR3 is CASSDYSYNEQFF. The CDR3 bases are TGTGCCAGCAGTGATTACTCCTACAATGAGCAGTTCTTC.

This chain joins TRBV6-1 and TRBJ1-5; D is perhaps TRBD1 (5 bases). Trimming pared 3 bases from V and 6 bases from J, leaving 15 bases between. Germline CDR1 and CDR2: MNHNS and SASEGT. This CDR3 comprises 15 residues. The CDR3 region has the DNA TGTGCCAGCAGTGAGATCCACCGGGGGGGTCAGCCCCAGCATTTT. This sequence encodes CASSEIHRGGQPQHF.

The rearrangement links TRBV12-3 or TRBV12-4 to TRBJ2-7, with D unresolved. This CDR3 contains 13 residues. The V gene lost 2 bases and the J gene lost 1 base, with 6 bases spanning the gap. The DNA of the CDR3 is TGTGCCAGCAGTTTAAGCAGGTCCTACGAGCAGTACTTC. This encodes CASSLSRSYEQYF.

The chain has TRBV2 and TRBJ1-1, with D unresolved. Germline assignment: CDR1 SNHLY and CDR2 FYNNEI. Between the trimmed V and J ends, which lost 2 bases and 0 bases, there was a span of 16 bases. The CDR3 is 17 residues long. The CDR3 reads CASSEFPRETMNTEAFF. As DNA, the CDR3 is TGTGCCAGCAGTGAATTCCCAAGGGAGACGATGAACACTGAAGCTTTCTTT.

The chain is built from TRBV30 and TRBJ1-2; D may be TRBD1 (5 bases). Germline assignment: CDR1 GTSNPN and CDR2 SVGIG (reference sequence). Between the trimmed V and J ends, which lost 0 bases and 8 bases, there was a span of 13 bases. This CDR3 comprises 13 residues. The CDR3 DNA reads TGTGCCTGGAGTGTCTTCAGGGCGGACGGCTACACCTTC. This encodes CAWSVFRADGYTF.

This chain connects TRBV6-2 or TRBV6-3 to TRBJ1-1; 12 positions agree with TRBD1. Trimming cost V 2 bases and J 11 bases; bases outside gene matches: 9. Germline CDR1 is MNHEY and CDR2 is SVGEGT. The CDR3 runs 15 residues. The CDR3 bases are TGTGCCAGCAGTTACGGCGGGACAGGGGGCACAGGGGCTTTCTTT. Translating it yields CASSYGGTGGTGAFF.

The chain carries TRBV19 and TRBJ2-3; a weak D match, TRBD1 (5 bases). The CDR3 runs to 16 residues. CDR1 is LNHDA, CDR2 SQIVND, per germline (reference sequence). The germline V and J ends were trimmed by 1 base and 1 base, with 12 bases remaining between them. CDR3: CASSIGSGLGTDTQYF. CDR3 coding DNA: TGTGCCAGTAGTATAGGATCAGGGTTGGGCACAGATACGCAGTATTTT.

In DNA, the CDR3 is TGCAGTGCTAGGACAGGGGCCGGCTACACCTTC. Encoded protein: CSARTGAGYTF. The V call is TRBV20-1, the J call TRBJ1-2; 8 nucleotides agree with TRBD1. Trimming at V came to 3 bases and at J to 8 bases, leaving 2 bases not matched to a gene. The germline gives CDR1 DFQATT, CDR2 SNEGSKA (reference sequence). This CDR3 is built from 11 residues.

For this clone: This sample includes further DNA sequences coding for the same CDR3. The V call is TRBV5-1, the J call TRBJ2-2, with D possibly TRBD1 on 6 matching bases. The ends were cut back, 0 bases at V and 2 bases at J, with 8 bases in the middle. The CDR3 is made up of 15 amino acids. Germline loops: CDR1 SGHRS, CDR2 YFSETQ. CDR3 DNA sequence: TGCGCCAGCAGCTTGGACAGGGCTAACACCGGGGAGCTGTTTTTT. It yields the protein CASSLDRANTGELFF.

Turning to this clone: The same CDR3 also results from other DNA sequences found in this sample. The rearrangement uses TRBV18 and TRBJ2-7; D not certain. Trimming pared 3 bases from V and 6 bases from J, leaving 18 bases between. CDR1 is KGHSH, CDR2 LQKENI, per germline. This CDR3 is 15 amino acids long. The CDR3 sequence: CASSPDTDHVGEQYF. CDR3 coding DNA: TGTGCCAGCTCACCGGATACAGACCACGTGGGCGAGCAGTACTTC.

The chain couples TRBV6-6 to TRBJ1-2; perhaps TRBD1 as D (6 bases). Germline V lookup: CDR1 MNHNY, CDR2 SVGAGI (reference sequence). This CDR3 has 15 residues. Trimming took 2 bases from V and 2 from J, leaving 12 bases between them. This CDR3 is CASSYPGETNYGYTF. The CDR3 region has the DNA TGTGCCAGCAGTTACCCAGGGGAGACGAACTATGGCTACACCTTC.

This rearrangement joins TRBV7-9 to TRBJ1-2, with no clear D. Germline V gene sequence: CDR1 SEHNR, CDR2 FQNEAQ (reference sequence). V lost 2 bases, J lost 3 bases, and 16 bases lay in between. The CDR3 has 16 amino acids. CDR3 DNA: TGTGCCAGCAGCTTATCAAGTCCGGGAGTCGACTATGGCTACACCTTC. Protein product: CASSLSSPGVDYGYTF.

This chain uses TRBV14 with TRBJ1-1, with 7 bases aligning to TRBD1. The length of the CDR3 is 16 residues. Germline loops: CDR1 SGHDN, CDR2 FVKESK. The V and J ends lost 5 bases and 1 base, in that order; junction bases with no gene match: 10. CDR3: CASSEGRDRWNTEAFF. CDR3 DNA: TGTGCCAGCAGCGAGGGCCGGGACAGATGGAACACTGAAGCTTTCTTT.